This T cell receptor beta chain derives from a study of response to subunit inactivated influenza vaccine (dated by TCRdb to the late 2010s). Notes on the research overall: To follow how T cells responded to a trivalent subunit inactivated influenza vaccine, the researchers relied on deep quantitative profiling of the T cell receptor repertoire. Points the paper makes about the study in general: The authors proposed that each seasonal influenza vaccination may bring in only a limited number of new T cells.

To note about this clonotype: Its target antigen remains unknown. Base qualities were left out, and no much larger clone turns up one base away.

Library preparation used RT-PCR. TCRdb lists the instrument as Illumina HiSeq 2500. TCRdb trimmed public reads at Q25 via fastp, called clones via MiXCR and kept in-frame beta chains. Every CDR3 protein is listed once, alongside the most common genes and DNA of its rows. The sample includes approximately 700,000 distinct CDR3 sequences, with approximately 13% observed a single time. The top ten hold around 7.3% of the sample. From the cysteine up to the phenylalanine, the CDR3 has a length of 14 residues. The sequence is cut down to CDR3 DNA, 42 bases in frame from base 1. The junction shows trimming of 4 bases on V and 6 bases on J, and the gene matches do not reach 6 bases of it. Taken from the germline V gene, the CDR1 and CDR2 loops are LGHNA and YNFKEQ.

This TCR was sampled from a man between 45 and 60 years old who received an inactivated influenza vaccine. Donor details come from another sample of the same person, matched by shared clones. The chain couples TRBV4-2 to TRBJ2-7, and 10 junctional nucleotides match TRBD1. The sample in question was PBMCs from blood, obtained roughly 2 weeks before vaccination. The CDR3 is CASSPGTGDREQYF. The sequenced DNA: TGTGCCAGCAGCCCCGGGACAGGGGACCGCGAGCAGTACTTC.